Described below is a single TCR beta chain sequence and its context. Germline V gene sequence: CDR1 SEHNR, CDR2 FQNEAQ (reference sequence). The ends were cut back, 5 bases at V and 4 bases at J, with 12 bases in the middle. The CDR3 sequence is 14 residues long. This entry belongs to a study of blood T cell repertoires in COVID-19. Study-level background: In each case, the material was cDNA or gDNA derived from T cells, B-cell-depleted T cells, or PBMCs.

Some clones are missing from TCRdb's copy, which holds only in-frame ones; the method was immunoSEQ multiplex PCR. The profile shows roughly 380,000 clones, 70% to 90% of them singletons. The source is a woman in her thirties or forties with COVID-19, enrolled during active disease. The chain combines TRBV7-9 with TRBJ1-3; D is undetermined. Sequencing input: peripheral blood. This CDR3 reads CASSQARGGNTIYF. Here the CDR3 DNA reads TGTGCCAGCAGCCAAGCCCGAGGAGGAAACACCATATATTTT.